The T cell receptor (beta chain) described here comes from a study of blood T cells in healthy people across ages. Then a second PCR, running roughly 7 to 11 cycles, was carried out with a sample-barcoded 5' primer and a J-beta primer mix. A single record per CDR3 protein comes from TCRdb applying MiXCR to the 5' RACE reads. The sample lists about 640,000 distinct CDR3 sequences, about 53% occurring once. On this clonotype itself: What it binds is not known.

Findings and limits, study-wide: A conclusive naive versus antigen-experienced comparison was prevented by the unsorted PBMCs. Estimates based on one million T cells were treated as lower bounds.

Trimming cost V 8 bases and J 6 bases, with 15 bases left between them. The CDR3 has 12 residues. The germline V gene has CDR1 DFQATT and CDR2 SNEGSKA (reference sequence). Sequenced sample: blood. The clonotype comes from a man in his fifties or sixties in good health. J is TRBJ2-3 and V is TRBV20-1, with a tentative D call TRBD2 (6 bases). CDR3 amino acids: CSKGGNGDTQYF. The CDR3 DNA is TGCAGTAAGGGCGGGAATGGGGATACGCAGTATTTT.